This TCR beta chain was captured by sequencing in a study of cytomegalovirus exposure and HLA in healthy donors. Study results and limitations: The study flagged approximately 180 TCR beta chains as cytomegalovirus-associated. According to a later analysis, donors in an Asian-associated ancestry cluster reportedly had fewer N-insertions than the 666-donor mean. Rare TCR sequences dominated, though some public TCRs recurred in many donors.

On this clone itself: The antigen is not known.

Vbeta (60) and Jbeta (13) primers were used in the PCR. The assay was immunoSEQ multiplex PCR, and TCRdb's table has in-frame clones only and misses some. The sample consists of about 230,000 clones, 78% of them appearing once. The CDR3 runs to 16 residues. From germline, CDR1 is MNHNS and CDR2 SASEGT. Unmatched junction bases numbered 8, after V lost 4 bases and J lost 6 bases. The rearrangement joins TRBV6-1 to TRBJ2-2, with 10 nucleotides matching TRBD2. The receptor was isolated from a boy aged 5-17 years in good health and CMV-seronegative. The sequenced sample consisted of PBMCs. The CDR3 is CASSGPLAGRAGELFF. The CDR3 region has the DNA TGTGCCAGCAGTGGGCCACTAGCGGGAAGAGCCGGGGAGCTGTTTTTT.